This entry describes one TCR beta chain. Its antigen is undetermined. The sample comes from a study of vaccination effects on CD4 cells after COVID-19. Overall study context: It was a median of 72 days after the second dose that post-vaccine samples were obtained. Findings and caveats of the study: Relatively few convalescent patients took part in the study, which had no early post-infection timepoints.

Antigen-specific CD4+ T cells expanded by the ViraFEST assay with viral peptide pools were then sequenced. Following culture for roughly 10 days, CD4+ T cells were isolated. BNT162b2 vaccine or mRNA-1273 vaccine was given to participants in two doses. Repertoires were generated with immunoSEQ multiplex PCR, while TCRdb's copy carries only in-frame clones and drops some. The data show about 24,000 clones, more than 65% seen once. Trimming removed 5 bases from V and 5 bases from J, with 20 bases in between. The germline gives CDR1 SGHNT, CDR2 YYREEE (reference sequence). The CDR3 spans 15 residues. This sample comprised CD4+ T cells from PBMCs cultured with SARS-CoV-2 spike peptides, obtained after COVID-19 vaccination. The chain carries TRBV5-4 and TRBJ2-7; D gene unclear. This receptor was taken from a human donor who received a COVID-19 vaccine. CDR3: CASSILTPARNEQYF. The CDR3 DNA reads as TGTGCCAGCAGTATATTGACTCCCGCTAGGAACGAGCAGTACTTC. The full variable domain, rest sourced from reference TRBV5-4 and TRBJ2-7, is ETGVTQSPTHLIKTRGQQVTLRCSSQSGHNTVSWYQQALGQGPQFIFQYYREEENGRGNFPPRFSGLQFPNYSSELNVNALELDDSALYLCASSILTPARNEQYFGPGTRLTVT.